Listed here are 25 T cell receptor beta chains from one sample, sequenced in a study of T cell repertoires in cytomegalovirus infection. Their antigen targets remain unknown. TCRdb reanalysed the reads using MiXCR and keeps one entry per CDR3 protein. The repertoire holds approximately 730,000 distinct CDR3 sequences, with 30% to 35% as singletons. The starting material was cultured PBMCs, obtained from culture after CMV antigen stimulation. These receptors all stem from a human donor in good health (CMV status not recorded). Some clones in this sample may be carry-over from other donors' samples.

This clonotype was detected many times. The V gene is TRBV7-2, the J gene TRBJ1-4; TRBD1 agrees at 7 bases. After removal of 4 bases from V and 5 bases from J, the junction contained 7 bases not matched to a gene. Germline-derived CDR1 and CDR2 are SGHTA and FQGNSA. The CDR3 length is 15 residues. In DNA form, the CDR3 reads TGTGCCAGCAGCTCGACGGGACAGCTAAATGAAAAACTGTTTTTT. This sequence encodes CASSSTGQLNEKLFF. Full variable domain (outside the CDR3, taken from reference TRBV7-2 and TRBJ1-4): GAGVSQSPSNKVTEKGKDVELRCDPISGHTALYWYRQSLGQGLEFLIYFQGNSAPDKSGLPSDRFSAERTGGSVSTLTIQRTQQEDSAVYLCASSSTGQLNEKLFFGSGTQLSVL.

The CDR3 protein is CASSGSEVGTPSSYEQYF. CDR3 DNA sequence: TGTGCCAGCAGTGGTAGCGAAGTCGGGACACCTTCCTCCTACGAGCAGTACTTC. This chain uses TRBV2 with TRBJ2-7; a possible D gene is TRBD1 (6 bases). The CDR3 runs to 18 residues. The germline V and J ends were trimmed by 4 bases and 0 bases, with 22 bases remaining between them. In germline, CDR1 is SNHLY, CDR2 FYNNEI.

This chain links TRBV7-6 with TRBJ1-6; TRBD1 matches 7 bases. The CDR3 extends over 15 amino acids. Germline lookup yields CDR1 SGHVS and CDR2 FNYEAQ. Germline trimming cut 5 bases from V and 6 bases from J; bases unmatched to any gene: 7. The DNA of the CDR3 is TGTGCCAGCAGCCAACAGGGGAGCGGTAATTCACCCCTCCACTTT. It translates to CASSQQGSGNSPLHF.

The rearrangement uses TRBV5-1 and TRBJ2-1; D assignment may be TRBD1 or TRBD2 (5 bases each). CDR1 is SGHRS, CDR2 YFSETQ, per germline. V was cut by 3 bases and J by 7 bases, with 17 bases left in between. The CDR3 spans 15 residues. Here the CDR3 reads CASSWRGVPGNEQFF. For the CDR3, the DNA is TGCGCCAGCAGCTGGAGAGGGGTTCCAGGTAATGAGCAGTTCTTC.

The V gene is TRBV12-3 or TRBV12-4, the J gene TRBJ1-2; D uncertain. Trimming took off 2 bases at V and 10 bases at J, with 8 bases between the two ends. There are 11 residues in the CDR3. CDR3 in DNA: TGTGCCAGCAGTTTATACAGAGCCTACACCTTC. Translation: CASSLYRAYTF.

V is TRBV29-1 and J is TRBJ2-3; possible D gene TRBD2, 7 bases. Trimming pared 3 bases from V and 14 bases from J, leaving 15 bases between. The CDR3 covers 11 residues. In germline, CDR1 is SQVTM, CDR2 ANQGSEA. The CDR3 is CSVDDGGPRYF. In DNA, the CDR3 is TGCAGCGTTGACGACGGGGGGCCTCGGTATTTT.

V gene TRBV19 combines with J gene TRBJ1-4; D is ambiguous. The CDR3 has 15 amino acids. Germline CDR1 is LNHDA and CDR2 is SQIVND (reference sequence). Trimming removed 5 bases at V and 7 bases at J, with 17 bases between. The CDR3 here is CASSAVSEAFEKLFF. As DNA, the CDR3 is TGTGCCAGTAGTGCCGTTTCCGAAGCATTTGAAAAACTGTTTTTT.

The chain uses TRBV5-4 and TRBJ2-1; 12 bases agree with TRBD2. Germline V lookup: CDR1 SGHNT, CDR2 YYREEE (reference sequence). The CDR3 contains 19 residues. V gave up 2 bases and J gave up 10 bases; unmatched junction bases: 19. In DNA form, the CDR3 reads TGTGCCAGCAGCTTTGTCTCTAGCGGGGGGGCCTTAGGGTTCAGAGAGCAGTTCTTC. Its protein is CASSFVSSGGALGFREQFF.

CDR3 coding DNA: TGCGCCAGCAGCCAAGAACCCGGGACTAGCGCGAAACACACAGATACGCAGTATTTT. It is translated as CASSQEPGTSAKHTDTQYF. The chain uses TRBV4-3 and TRBJ2-3; TRBD2 aligns across 10 bases. Germline lookup yields CDR1 LGHNA and CDR2 YSLEER. J was trimmed by 2 bases and V by 0 bases; bases with no gene match: 11. The CDR3 is 19 residues long.

In DNA form, the CDR3 reads TGCGCCAGCAGCCAACTCATACTCTACGAGCAGTACTTC. Translated, it gives CASSQLILYEQYF. The chain recombines TRBV4-3 with TRBJ2-7; no firm D call. V was pared by 2 bases and J by 3 bases, with 8 bases between. CDR1 and CDR2 (germline): LGHNA, YSLEER. There are 13 residues in the CDR3.

This clonotype occurred a few times. This chain links TRBV7-2 with TRBJ2-5; 9 nucleotides agree with TRBD1. The ends lost 5 bases at V and 0 bases at J; junction bases unmatched: 13. In germline, CDR1 is SGHTA, CDR2 FQGNSA. This CDR3 spans 18 amino acids. CDR3 bases: TGTGCCAGCAGCATTCCGGGACAGGGTTTACGATACCAAGAGACCCAGTACTTC. Translated: CASSIPGQGLRYQETQYF.

In its sample, this clonotype was seen a few times. The CDR3 sequence: CASSSRAGGYEQYF. The CDR3 DNA reads TGTGCCAGCAGTTCCAGAGCAGGGGGCTACGAGCAGTACTTC. The rearrangement joins TRBV6-6 to TRBJ2-7; TRBD1 matches 7 bases. Germline CDR1 MNHNY, CDR2 SVGAGI (reference sequence). V lost 4 bases, J lost 3 bases, and 6 bases stayed unmatched. This CDR3 has 14 amino acids.

In this sample, this clonotype turned up a few times. CDR3 coding DNA: TGTGCCAGCAGCCCACAGGGGGTCGCACGAGGGGGGCAGTACTTC. Translating it yields CASSPQGVARGGQYF. This chain connects TRBV7-8 to TRBJ2-7, with TRBD1 matching over 8 bases. The ends lost 5 bases at V and 9 bases at J; junction bases unmatched: 15. The CDR3 extends over 15 amino acids. The germline V gene has CDR1 SGHVS and CDR2 FQNEAQ.

The chain employs TRBV20-1 and TRBJ2-1; no firm D call. V lost 3 bases, J lost 5 bases, and 5 bases lay in between. The germline gives CDR1 DFQATT, CDR2 SNEGSKA (reference sequence). The CDR3 is 11 residues long. For the CDR3, the DNA is TGCAGTGCTAGGTCCGACAATGAGCAGTTCTTC. Encoded protein: CSARSDNEQFF.

The sample holds a few counts of this clonotype. The chain combines TRBV7-2 with TRBJ1-6; D may be TRBD1 (5 bases). The germline V and J ends were trimmed by 4 bases and 5 bases, with 12 bases remaining between them. In germline, CDR1 is SGHTA, CDR2 FQGNSA. This CDR3 comprises 15 residues. CDR3 protein: CASSSRGANNSPLHF. CDR3 nucleotide sequence: TGTGCCAGCAGCTCTAGGGGTGCCAATAATTCACCCCTCCACTTT.

The CDR3 bases are TGTGCCAGCAGTTCCACCTTGGAGACCCAGTACTTC. It codes for CASSSTLETQYF. This chain joins TRBV12-3 or TRBV12-4 and TRBJ2-5; no clear D gene. Trimming shortened V by 4 bases and J by 5 bases, and 8 bases separated the two germline ends. The CDR3 loop spans 12 amino acids.

The chain recombines TRBV6-1 with TRBJ2-5; D gene uncertain. The CDR3 length is 14 residues. With 2 bases removed from V and 2 bases from J, the gap between germline ends came to 9 bases. Germline V gene lookup returns CDR1 MNHNS and CDR2 SASEGT. CDR3: CASSEYNAQETQYF. DNA of the CDR3: TGTGCCAGCAGTGAATACAATGCTCAAGAGACCCAGTACTTC.

The chain's CDR3 is CASSFRGTSSPLHF. The CDR3 coding sequence is TGTGCCAGCAGTTTTCGAGGGACGAGTTCACCCCTCCACTTT. The rearrangement links TRBV12-3 or TRBV12-4 to TRBJ1-6; TRBD1 might be the D (5 bases). The CDR3 runs 14 residues. V was shortened by 3 bases and J by 9 bases, with 12 bases between the two germline ends.

Ten or more counts support this clonotype. The V gene is TRBV7-2, the J gene TRBJ1-2; D uncertain. This CDR3 comprises 13 residues. Germline V gene lookup returns CDR1 SGHTA and CDR2 FQGNSA. V dropped 5 bases and J dropped 6 bases, with 13 bases sitting between them. Here the CDR3 DNA reads TGTGCCAGCAGCGAGCGGGGTGGGGATGGCTACACCTTC. Translated: CASSERGGDGYTF.

This clonotype has a handful of counts. The chain combines TRBV6-6 with TRBJ2-2; 7 positions match TRBD2. This CDR3 region has 15 residues. Germline trimming cut 2 bases from V and 5 bases from J; bases unmatched to any gene: 5. The V gene's germline CDR1 is MNHNY and CDR2 SVGAGI (reference sequence). The CDR3 DNA is TGTGCCAGCAGTTACGTTTCCGGGAGGACCGGGGAGCTGTTTTTT. Translated: CASSYVSGRTGELFF.

The chain combines TRBV12-5 with TRBJ1-2, with D hard to call. The germline V gene has CDR1 LGHNT and CDR2 FRNRAP. The ends were cut back, 1 base at V and 1 base at J, with 1 base in the middle. CDR3 length: 12 amino acids. The CDR3 region is CASGLGNYGYTF. The CDR3 nucleotides are TGTGCTAGTGGTTTGGGTAACTATGGCTACACCTTC.

This chain links TRBV12-3 or TRBV12-4 with TRBJ1-4; D is unclear. V was pared by 3 bases and J by 5 bases, with 7 bases between. The CDR3 runs to 13 residues. Written as DNA, the CDR3 is TGTGCCAGCAGTTTGGACGGGAATGAAAAACTGTTTTTT. Its protein product is CASSLDGNEKLFF.

The rearrangement uses TRBV20-1 and TRBJ1-6, with D tentatively TRBD1 (5 bases). V dropped 0 bases and J dropped 7 bases, with 16 bases sitting between them. Germline loops: CDR1 DFQATT, CDR2 SNEGSKA (reference sequence). This CDR3 contains 16 residues. In DNA form, the CDR3 reads TGCAGTGCTAGAGAGGTGCCCCAGGGATCGAATTCACCCCTCCACTTT. Its protein is CSAREVPQGSNSPLHF.

Remarks on this clonotype: A junction boundary mismatches the germline segment, possibly from a read error. J is TRBJ2-1 and V is TRBV2; tentative D call: TRBD1 (6 bases). Germline CDR1 reads SNHLY; CDR2 reads FYNNEI. The CDR3 extends over 10 amino acids. The CDR3 here is CASSEVRGSF. In DNA, the CDR3 is TGTGCCAGCAGTGAGGTCAGGGGTTCCTTC.

The genes are TRBV20-1 and TRBJ1-3; D remains ambiguous. The germline V and J ends were trimmed by 1 base and 7 bases, with 23 bases remaining between them. Germline lookup yields CDR1 DFQATT and CDR2 SNEGSKA (reference sequence). The CDR3 contains 17 residues. The CDR3 nucleotides read TGCAGTGCTAGAGTCGAGACCGGGAAAGGTGGGCGGAACACCATATATTTT. It translates to CSARVETGKGGRNTIYF.